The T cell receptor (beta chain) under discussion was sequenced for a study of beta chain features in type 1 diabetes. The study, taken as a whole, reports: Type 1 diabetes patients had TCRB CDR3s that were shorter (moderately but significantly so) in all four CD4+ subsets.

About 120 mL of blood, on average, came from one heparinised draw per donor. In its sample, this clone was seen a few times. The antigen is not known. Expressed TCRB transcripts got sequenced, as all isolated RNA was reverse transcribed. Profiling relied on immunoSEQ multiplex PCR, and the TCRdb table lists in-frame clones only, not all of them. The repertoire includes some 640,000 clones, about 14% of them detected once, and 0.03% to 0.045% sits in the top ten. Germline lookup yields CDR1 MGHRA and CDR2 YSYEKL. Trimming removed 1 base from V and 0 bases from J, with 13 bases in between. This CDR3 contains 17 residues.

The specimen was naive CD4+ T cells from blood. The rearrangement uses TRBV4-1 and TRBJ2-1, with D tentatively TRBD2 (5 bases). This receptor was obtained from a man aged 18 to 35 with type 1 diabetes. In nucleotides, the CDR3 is TGCGCCAGCAGCCAAGGGCGGACTCCCGGCTCCTACAATGAGCAGTTCTTC. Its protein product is CASSQGRTPGSYNEQFF.